This T cell receptor (beta chain) is drawn from a study of shared clonotypes between healthy human individuals. The authors split each subset's genomic DNA evenly across several immunoSEQ plates. Using immunoSEQ multiplex PCR, the repertoire was profiled, and TCRdb retains in-frame clones only, with some absent. This sample yields approximately 1,000,000 clones, of which around 78% are seen a single time; approximately 0.52% belongs to the top ten. In germline, CDR1 is SGHDT, CDR2 YYEEEE. This CDR3 spans 15 amino acids. The ends were cut back, 2 bases at V and 0 bases at J, with 12 bases in the middle. To note about this clone: Its target is not known.

CD4+ cells underwent separation, giving CD45RA+ naive and CD45RA-negative memory subsets. Study results and limitations: It was expected that sequencing depth would affect clonotype sharing among donors. Larger richness was generally estimated for naive than memory subsets.

The source is a man between 18 and 35 years old in good health. Some clones in this sample may be carry-over from other donors' samples. This chain connects TRBV5-6 to TRBJ2-7; unclear D gene. What was sequenced was memory CD4+ T cells from PBMCs. Subset: CD45RA-negative fraction. The CDR3 loop reads CASSFRGWDSYEQYF. In DNA form, the CDR3 reads TGTGCCAGCAGCTTTAGAGGTTGGGACTCCTACGAGCAGTACTTC.